The table lists the clone carrying this T cell receptor beta chain with many counts. Stated time point: newly diagnosed GD, antithyroid drugs for less than 3 months. PBMCs were the source of the RNA used for TCR sequencing. The source of the patients was an endocrinology department in Xi'an, China. This record comes from a study of regulatory T cells in long-lasting Graves disease. Through Arm-PCR of CDR3 regions and iRepertoire HTBI primers, TCR beta libraries were built. TCRdb used MiXCR to reprocess the multiplex PCR reads, holding one entry per CDR3 protein. The table shows 450,000 to 650,000 distinct CDR3 sequences, with around 16% occurring only once. The same data also contributed to another study, on T cells in Graves' hyperthyroidism and ophthalmopathy.

The sequenced sample was peripheral blood mononuclear cells (PBMCs), obtained at new diagnosis, from a patient treated with antithyroid drugs. This receptor was taken from a woman aged 35-65 years with Graves disease.

The DNA for the CDR3 is TGCAGTGCCACCTCTCAGGACTACCCTCCTAATACGCAGTATTTT. This encodes CSATSQDYPPNTQYF. The rearrangement joins TRBV20-1 to TRBJ2-3; D perhaps matches TRBD2 (6 bases). V dropped 6 bases and J dropped 7 bases, with 23 bases sitting between them. The CDR3 sequence is 15 residues long. Germline V gene lookup returns CDR1 DFQATT and CDR2 SNEGSKA (reference sequence).